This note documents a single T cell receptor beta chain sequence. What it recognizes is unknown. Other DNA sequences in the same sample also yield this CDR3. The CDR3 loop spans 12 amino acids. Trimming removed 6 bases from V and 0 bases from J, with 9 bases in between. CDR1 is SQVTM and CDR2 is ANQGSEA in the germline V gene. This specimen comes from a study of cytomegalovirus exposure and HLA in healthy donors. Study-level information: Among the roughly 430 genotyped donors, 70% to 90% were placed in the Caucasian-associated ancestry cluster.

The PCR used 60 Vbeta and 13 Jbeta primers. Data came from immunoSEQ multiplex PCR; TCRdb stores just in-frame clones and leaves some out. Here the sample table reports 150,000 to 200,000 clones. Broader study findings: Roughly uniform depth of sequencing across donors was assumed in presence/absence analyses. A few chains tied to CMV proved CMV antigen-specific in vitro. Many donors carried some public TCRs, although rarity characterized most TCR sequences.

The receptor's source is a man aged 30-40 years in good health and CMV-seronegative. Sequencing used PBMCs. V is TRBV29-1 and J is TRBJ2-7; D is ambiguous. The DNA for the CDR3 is TGCAGCGTGGAGTGGAGCTCCTACGAGCAGTACTTC. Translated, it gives CSVEWSSYEQYF.